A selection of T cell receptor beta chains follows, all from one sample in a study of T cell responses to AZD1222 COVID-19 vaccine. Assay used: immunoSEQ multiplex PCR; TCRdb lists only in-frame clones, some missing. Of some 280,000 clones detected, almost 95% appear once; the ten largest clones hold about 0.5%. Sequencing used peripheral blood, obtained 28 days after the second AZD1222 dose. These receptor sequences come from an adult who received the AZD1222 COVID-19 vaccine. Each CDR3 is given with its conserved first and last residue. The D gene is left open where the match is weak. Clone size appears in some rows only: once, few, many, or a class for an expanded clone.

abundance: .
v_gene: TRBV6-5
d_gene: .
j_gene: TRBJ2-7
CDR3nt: TGTGCCAGCAGGGGTCCCTCCTACGAGCAGTACTTC
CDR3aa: CASRGPSYEQYF

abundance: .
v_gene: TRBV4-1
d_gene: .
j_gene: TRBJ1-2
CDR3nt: TGCGCCAGCAGCCAAGGGCAGGCACAGATGAGCTATGGCTACACCTTC
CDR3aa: CASSQGQAQMSYGYTF

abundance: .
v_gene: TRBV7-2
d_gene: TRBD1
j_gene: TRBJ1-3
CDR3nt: TGTGCCACCCGAGTCTGGGACAGGGGCTCCGGAGGCTCTGGAAACACCATATATTTT
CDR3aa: CATRVWDRGSGGSGNTIYF

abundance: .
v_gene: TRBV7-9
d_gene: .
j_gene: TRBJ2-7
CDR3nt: TGTGCCAGCAGCCAGGGAGGGGCAGGGGGCAGCTACGAGCAGTACTTC
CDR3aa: CASSQGGAGGSYEQYF

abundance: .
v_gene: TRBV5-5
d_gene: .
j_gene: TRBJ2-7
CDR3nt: TGTGCCAGCAGCTTGCTGGGGGCTAGCGAGCAGTACTTC
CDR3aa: CASSLLGASEQYF

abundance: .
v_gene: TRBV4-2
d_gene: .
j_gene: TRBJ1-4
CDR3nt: TGTGCCAGCAGCCAAGACCGGGGGGGCGCAGGGGAAAAACTGTTTTTT
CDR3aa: CASSQDRGGAGEKLFF

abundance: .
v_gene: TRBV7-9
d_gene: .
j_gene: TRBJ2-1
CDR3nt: TGTGCCAGCAGCCCCCGATGGGCGCGAGATGAGCAGTTCTTC
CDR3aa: CASSPRWARDEQFF

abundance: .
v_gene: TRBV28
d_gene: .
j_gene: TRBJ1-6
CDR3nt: TGTGCCAGCAGTTTGCGGGTTCGGTCACCCCTCCACTTT
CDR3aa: CASSLRVRSPLHF

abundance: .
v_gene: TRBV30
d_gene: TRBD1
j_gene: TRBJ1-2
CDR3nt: TGTGCCTGGAGCCTGGGGTGGACAGGGACAAATGGCTACACCTTC
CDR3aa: CAWSLGWTGTNGYTF

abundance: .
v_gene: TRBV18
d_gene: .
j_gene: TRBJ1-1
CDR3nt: TGTGCCAGCTCACCGCGAGTCGCCGGAGGGGCGCCCGTTGAAGCTTTCTTT
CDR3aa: CASSPRVAGGAPVEAFF

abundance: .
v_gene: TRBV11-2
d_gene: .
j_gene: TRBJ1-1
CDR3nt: TGTGCCAGCAGCCCCCGAGGAATCACTGAAGCTTTCTTT
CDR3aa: CASSPRGITEAFF

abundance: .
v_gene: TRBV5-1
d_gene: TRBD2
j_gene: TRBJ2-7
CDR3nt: TGCGCCAGCAGCTTCAGCGGGGAGTACGAGCAGTACTTC
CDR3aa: CASSFSGEYEQYF

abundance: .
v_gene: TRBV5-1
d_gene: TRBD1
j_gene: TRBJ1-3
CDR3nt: TGCGCCAGCAGACCCACAGGGGACGCCTCTGGAAACACCATATATTTT
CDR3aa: CASRPTGDASGNTIYF

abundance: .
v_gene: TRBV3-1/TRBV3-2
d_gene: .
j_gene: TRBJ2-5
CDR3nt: TGTGCCAGCAGTCCTCTGGCGGATTGGTACCAAGAGACCCAGTACTTC
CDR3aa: CASSPLADWYQETQYF

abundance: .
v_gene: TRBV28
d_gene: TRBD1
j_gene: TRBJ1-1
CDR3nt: TGTGCCAGCAGTTTAACAGGGGGTAGCACTGAAGCTTTCTTT
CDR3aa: CASSLTGGSTEAFF

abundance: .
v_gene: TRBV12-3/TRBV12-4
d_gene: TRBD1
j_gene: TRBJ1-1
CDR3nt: TGTGCCAGCAACCGACAGGGGAACACTGAAGCTTTCTTT
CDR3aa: CASNRQGNTEAFF

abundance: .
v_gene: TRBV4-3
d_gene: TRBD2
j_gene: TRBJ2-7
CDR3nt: TGCGCCAGCAGCCACGCACCGGGGGGGAATGGAAACGAGCAGTACTTC
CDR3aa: CASSHAPGGNGNEQYF

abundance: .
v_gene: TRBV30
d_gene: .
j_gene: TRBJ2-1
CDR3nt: TGTGCCTGGAGTGCTAACACGTACAATGAGCAGTTCTTC
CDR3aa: CAWSANTYNEQFF

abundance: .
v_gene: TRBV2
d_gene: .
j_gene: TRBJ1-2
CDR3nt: TGTGCCAGCAGGGGGGGCCCGGGGGGCTACACCTTC
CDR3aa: CASRGGPGGYTF

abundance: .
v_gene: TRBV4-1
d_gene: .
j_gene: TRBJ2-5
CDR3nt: TGCGCCAGCAGCCAAGAATGGGCCCAAGAGACCCAGTACTTC
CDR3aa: CASSQEWAQETQYF

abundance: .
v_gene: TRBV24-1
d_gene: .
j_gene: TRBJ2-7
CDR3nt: TGTGCCACCAAAGGTGCAGGGAACAACGAGCAGTACTTC
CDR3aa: CATKGAGNNEQYF

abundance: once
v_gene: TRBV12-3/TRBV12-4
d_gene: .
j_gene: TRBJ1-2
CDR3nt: TGTGCCAGCAGCCCCGGGGACTATGGCTACACCTTC
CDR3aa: CASSPGDYGYTF

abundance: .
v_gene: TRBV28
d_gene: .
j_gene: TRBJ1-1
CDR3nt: TGTGCCAGCACCCCCCACAGCACTGAAGCTTTCTTT
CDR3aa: CASTPHSTEAFF

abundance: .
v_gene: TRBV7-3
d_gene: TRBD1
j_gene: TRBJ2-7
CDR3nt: TGTGCCAGCAGCTTGGGGACAGGGCCAACCTACGAGCAGTACTTC
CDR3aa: CASSLGTGPTYEQYF

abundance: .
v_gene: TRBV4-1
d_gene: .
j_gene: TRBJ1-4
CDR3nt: TGCGCCAGCAGCCAAGATTGGAATAAACTGTTTTTT
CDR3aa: CASSQDWNKLFF

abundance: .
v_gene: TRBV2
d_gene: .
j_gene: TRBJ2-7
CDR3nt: TGTGCCAGCCAACCGGACAGCTACGAGCAGTACTTC
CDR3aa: CASQPDSYEQYF

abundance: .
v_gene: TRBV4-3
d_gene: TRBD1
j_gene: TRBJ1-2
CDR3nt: TGCGCCAGCAGCCCTCGAGGGACAGCCCAATCTTACAACTATGGCTACACCTTC
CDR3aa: CASSPRGTAQSYNYGYTF

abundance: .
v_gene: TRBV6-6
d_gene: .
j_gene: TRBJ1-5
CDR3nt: TGTGCCAGCAGCCCCGGAGGGGGACGACAGCCCCAGCATTTT
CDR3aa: CASSPGGGRQPQHF

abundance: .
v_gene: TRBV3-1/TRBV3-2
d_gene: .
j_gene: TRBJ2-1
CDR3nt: TGTGCCAGCAGCCAAGGACCCGATCAAAACGAGCAGTTCTTC
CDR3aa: CASSQGPDQNEQFF

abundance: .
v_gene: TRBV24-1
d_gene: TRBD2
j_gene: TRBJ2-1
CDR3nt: TGTGCCACCAGTGCCTTGGGACTAGCGGGGGGTGAGCAGTTCTTC
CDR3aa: CATSALGLAGGEQFF

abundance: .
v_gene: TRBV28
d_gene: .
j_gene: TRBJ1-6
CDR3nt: TGTGCCAGCAGCTTAGGCAGACCACCGAATTCACCCCTCCACTTT
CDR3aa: CASSLGRPPNSPLHF

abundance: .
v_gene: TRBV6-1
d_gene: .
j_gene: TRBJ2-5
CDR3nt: TGTGCCAGCAGTGAGGCGTCAGCCCAAGAGACCCAGTACTTC
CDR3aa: CASSEASAQETQYF

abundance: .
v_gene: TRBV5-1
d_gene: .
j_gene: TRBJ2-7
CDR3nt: TGCGCCAGCAGCCCCGCCGGGGGCCAAATCTCCTACGAGCAGTACTTC
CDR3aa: CASSPAGGQISYEQYF

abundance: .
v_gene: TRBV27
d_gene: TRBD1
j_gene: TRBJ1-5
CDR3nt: TGTGCCAGCAGCTGGACAGGGGCAAATCAGCCCCAGCATTTT
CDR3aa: CASSWTGANQPQHF

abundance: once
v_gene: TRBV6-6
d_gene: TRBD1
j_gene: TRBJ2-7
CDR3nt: TGTGCCATCCGACCTGGACAGGGGCTAAGGGAGCAGTACTTC
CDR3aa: CAIRPGQGLREQYF

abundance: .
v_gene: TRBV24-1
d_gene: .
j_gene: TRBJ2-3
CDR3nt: TGTGCCACCAGTGATTTAGCCGAGGGCACAGATACGCAGTATTTT
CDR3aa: CATSDLAEGTDTQYF

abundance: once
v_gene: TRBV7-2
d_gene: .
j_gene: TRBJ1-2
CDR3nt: TGTGCCAGCAGCTTAGGCGGGCCTTACTATGGCTACACCTTC
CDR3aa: CASSLGGPYYGYTF

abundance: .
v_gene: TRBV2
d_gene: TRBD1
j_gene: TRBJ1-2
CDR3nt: TGTGCCAGCAGTGAAGCGCGAACAGGGGGCTACTATGGCTACACCTTC
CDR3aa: CASSEARTGGYYGYTF

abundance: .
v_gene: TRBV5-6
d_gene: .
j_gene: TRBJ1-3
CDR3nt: TGTGCCAGCAGTTCGCCTACAGGCTCTGGAAACACCATATATTTT
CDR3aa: CASSSPTGSGNTIYF

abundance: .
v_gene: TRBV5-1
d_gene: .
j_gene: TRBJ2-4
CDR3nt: TGCGCCAGCAGCTTAATCGCAGGAGCCAAAAACATTCAGTACTTC
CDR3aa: CASSLIAGAKNIQYF

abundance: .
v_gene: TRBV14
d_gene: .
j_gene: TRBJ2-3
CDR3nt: TGTGCCAGCAGCCTCCCTTCGGGGAGAGGGGGCACAGATACGCAGTATTTT
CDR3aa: CASSLPSGRGGTDTQYF

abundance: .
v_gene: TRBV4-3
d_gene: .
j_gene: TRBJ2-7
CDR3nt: TGCGCCAGCAGCCAAGGTCAGGACATTTTCTACGAGCAGTACTTC
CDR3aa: CASSQGQDIFYEQYF

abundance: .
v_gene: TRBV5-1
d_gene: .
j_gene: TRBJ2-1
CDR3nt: TGCGCCAGCAGCTCTTCCAGCTACAATGAGCAGTTCTTC
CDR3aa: CASSSSSYNEQFF